Presented here are 28 T cell receptor beta chains from one specimen sequenced in a study of shared clonotypes between healthy human individuals. TCRdb keeps only in-frame clones here, not all; method: immunoSEQ multiplex PCR. The sample shows about 1 million clones, about three quarters of them seen only once. The sequencing input was memory CD4+ T cells sorted from blood. The sample's subset: CD45RA-negative fraction. Source of these receptors: a young man in good health.

The chain links TRBV30 to TRBJ1-1, with D unclear. The CDR3 extends over 11 amino acids. V gave up 0 bases and J gave up 7 bases, with 6 bases separating them. Germline CDR1 reads GTSNPN; CDR2 reads SVGIG (reference sequence). Here the CDR3 reads CAWSVLDEAFF. The CDR3 region has the DNA TGTGCCTGGAGTGTACTAGATGAAGCTTTCTTT.

CDR3: CASSETGAQPQHF. CDR3 coding DNA: TGTGCCAGCAGTGAAACAGGCGCTCAGCCCCAGCATTTT. The chain links TRBV6-1 to TRBJ1-5; D might be TRBD1 (5 bases). Germline V gives CDR1 MNHNS, CDR2 SASEGT. The CDR3 is 13 amino acids. V lost 2 bases and J 6 bases, leaving 8 bases between the germline ends.

The chain uses TRBV10-2 and TRBJ2-3, with 10 bases that match TRBD2. The germline V gene has CDR1 WSHSY and CDR2 SAAADI. J gave up 0 bases and V 2 bases, and 2 bases lay outside the gene matches. The CDR3 covers 16 residues. CDR3 region: CASSEQRGGSTDTQYF. The CDR3 DNA follows: TGCGCCAGCAGTGAGCAGCGGGGGGGAAGCACAGATACGCAGTATTTT.

The CDR3 sequence: CASSLLSQGAFGETQYF. CDR3 sequence (DNA): TGCGCCAGCAGCTTACTCTCACAGGGGGCATTTGGGGAGACCCAGTACTTC. V is TRBV5-1 and J is TRBJ2-5; 9 positions agree with TRBD1. This CDR3 is built from 17 residues. From germline, CDR1 is SGHRS and CDR2 YFSETQ. After removal of 2 bases from V and 5 bases from J, the junction contained 13 bases not matched to a gene. Together with reference TRBV5-1 and TRBJ2-5, the CDR3 gives the full variable domain: KAGVTQTPRYLIKTRGQQVTLSCSPISGHRSVSWYQQTPGQGLQFLFEYFSETQRNKGNFPGRFSGRQFSNSRSEMNVSTLELGDSALYLCASSLLSQGAFGETQYFGPGTRLLVL.

V and J are TRBV11-2 and TRBJ2-2; 7 bases map to TRBD2. After removal of 5 bases from V and 4 bases from J, the junction contained 7 bases not matched to a gene. The CDR3 is 15 amino acids. Germline assignment: CDR1 SGHAT and CDR2 FQNNGV. The CDR3 spells CASSLAGEVTGELFF. The DNA for the CDR3 is TGTGCCAGCAGCCTGGCGGGGGAGGTCACCGGGGAGCTGTTTTTT.

In nucleotides, the CDR3 is TGTGCCAGCAGCTTAGCTAGCGGGGACACCGGGGAGCTGTTTTTT. Amino acid sequence: CASSLASGDTGELFF. The J gene is TRBJ2-2, the V gene TRBV7-9, with 8 bases identical to TRBD2. Germline trimming cut 0 bases from V and 3 bases from J; bases unmatched to any gene: 0. Germline V gene data show CDR1 as SEHNR and CDR2 as FQNEAQ (reference sequence). The CDR3 length is 15 residues.

The rearrangement uses TRBV6-5 and TRBJ1-1; TRBD1 matches at 7 bases. From germline, CDR1 is MNHEY and CDR2 SVGAGI. The CDR3 sequence is 13 residues long. With V trimmed by 2 bases and J by 6 bases, 3 bases remained unmatched. CDR3 amino acids: CASSYLQGSEAFF. In DNA, the CDR3 is TGTGCCAGCAGTTACCTACAGGGGTCTGAAGCTTTCTTT.

The chain joins TRBV10-3 to TRBJ2-1; TRBD2 is a possible D gene (6 bases). The CDR3 is 14 amino acids. The germline V gene has CDR1 ENHRY and CDR2 SYGVKD. Trimming shortened V by 5 bases and J by 4 bases, and 12 bases separated the two germline ends. CDR3 sequence: CAISIRDSYNEQFF. The DNA of the CDR3 is TGTGCCATCAGTATCCGGGACTCTTACAATGAGCAGTTCTTC.

V is TRBV19 and J is TRBJ2-1; 9 nucleotides align to TRBD1. J lost 9 bases, V lost 3 bases, and 9 bases had no gene match. Germline V CDR1 and CDR2: LNHDA, SQIVND (reference sequence). This CDR3 comprises 15 residues. CDR3 residues: CASSIGAQGAGEQFF. The DNA of the CDR3 is TGTGCCAGTAGTATTGGGGCACAGGGGGCGGGTGAGCAGTTCTTC.

The V gene is TRBV6-5, the J gene TRBJ1-2; D is unclear. V gave up 8 bases and J gave up 1 base, with 8 bases separating them. This CDR3 is built from 12 residues. The germline gives CDR1 MNHEY, CDR2 SVGAGI. DNA of the CDR3: TGTGCCAGCTCCTCCGGTAACTATGGCTACACCTTC. Its protein is CASSSGNYGYTF.

A single count supports this clone. This chain uses TRBV9 with TRBJ2-7, with 7 positions matching TRBD1. The CDR3 sequence is 13 residues long. Trimming at V came to 4 bases and at J to 3 bases, leaving 4 bases not matched to a gene. Germline V CDR1 and CDR2: SGDLS, YYNGEE. The DNA for the CDR3 is TGTGCCAGCAGCCCACAGGGGTACTACGAGCAGTACTTC. Translating gives CASSPQGYYEQYF.

The chain is built from TRBV27 and TRBJ2-7; 7 bases align to TRBD1. CDR3 length equals 13 residues. The ends lost 2 bases at V and 4 bases at J; junction bases unmatched: 2. Germline-derived CDR1 and CDR2 are MNHEY and SMNVEV (reference sequence). The CDR3 protein is CASSLARGYEQYF. The CDR3 coding sequence is TGTGCCAGCAGTTTAGCCAGGGGGTACGAGCAGTACTTC.

This clone is a singleton in its sample. The J gene is TRBJ2-7, the V gene TRBV13; TRBD1 matches at 10 bases. This CDR3 has 15 amino acids. Germline CDR1 and CDR2: PRHDT and FYEKMQ (reference sequence). V gave up 6 bases and J gave up 5 bases; unmatched junction bases: 10. The CDR3 here is CASRKAGTGVDEQYF. Here the CDR3 DNA reads TGTGCCAGCAGAAAGGCCGGGACAGGGGTAGACGAGCAGTACTTC.

The chain uses TRBV19 and TRBJ2-2; 7 bases align to TRBD1. The germline V gene has CDR1 LNHDA and CDR2 SQIVND (reference sequence). This CDR3 has 14 amino acids. V shed 6 bases, J shed 6 bases, and the junction held 7 bases outside the gene matches. DNA of the CDR3: TGTGCCAGTAGGACGACAGGGAAGCCCGGGGAGCTGTTTTTT. This translates into CASRTTGKPGELFF.

J is TRBJ1-2 and V is TRBV2; D is unresolved. The CDR3 is 12 residues long. The V gene lost 6 bases and the J gene lost 7 bases, with 12 bases spanning the gap. CDR1 SNHLY and CDR2 FYNNEI come from the germline V gene. The CDR3 nucleotides are TGTGCCAGCAGACTCGAGGTGGGTGGCTACACCTTC. This codes for CASRLEVGGYTF.

This chain uses TRBV5-1 with TRBJ1-3; D is possibly TRBD1 (6 bases). CDR3 length: 15 residues. CDR1 SGHRS and CDR2 YFSETQ come from the germline V gene. Trimming took 4 bases from V and 0 from J, leaving 11 bases between them. The CDR3 DNA is TGCGCCAGCAGCGTAGGGGGTCCCTCTGGAAACACCATATATTTT. As protein: CASSVGGPSGNTIYF.

The genes are TRBV28 and TRBJ2-5, with TRBD2 as a possible D gene (6 bases). Germline values: CDR1 MDHEN, CDR2 SYDVKM. The CDR3 extends over 12 amino acids. The V end was cut by 5 bases, the J end by 5 bases, with 9 bases between. The CDR3 is CASSPRGETQYF. CDR3 nucleotides: TGTGCCAGCAGTCCTCGGGGGGAGACCCAGTACTTC.

The chain is built from TRBV5-1 and TRBJ2-5, with D perhaps being TRBD1 or TRBD2 (5 bases each). CDR1 and CDR2 from the germline V gene are SGHRS and YFSETQ. This CDR3 is built from 17 residues. The V gene lost 0 bases and the J gene lost 4 bases, with 19 bases spanning the gap. In DNA, the CDR3 is TGCGCCAGCAGCTTGGCCATCGGGACGCGGTGGGCAGAGACCCAGTACTTC. This sequence encodes CASSLAIGTRWAETQYF.

The chain joins TRBV30 to TRBJ2-7; 7 nucleotides match TRBD1. Trimming removed 0 bases from V and 1 base from J; junction bases left unmatched: 6. CDR3 size: 15 residues. The germline CDR1 and CDR2 sequences are GTSNPN and SVGIG (reference sequence). CDR3 amino acids: CAWSVGQAPSYEQYF. CDR3 sequence (DNA): TGTGCCTGGAGTGTCGGACAGGCACCTTCCTACGAGCAGTACTTC.

V is TRBV7-2 and J is TRBJ1-4; the match to TRBD1 covers 7 bases. The CDR3 loop spans 15 amino acids. Germline V gene lookup returns CDR1 SGHTA and CDR2 FQGNSA. V shed 5 bases and J 2 bases; nucleotides not matched to a gene: 5. The CDR3 loop reads CASSLATGTNEKLFF. CDR3 bases: TGTGCCAGCAGCCTTGCGACAGGGACTAATGAAAAACTGTTTTTT.

Concerning this clone: The identical CDR3 is also encoded by other nucleotide sequences in the sample. This chain connects TRBV7-2 to TRBJ2-1; tentatively, D is TRBD1 (5 bases). The germline V gene encodes CDR1 SGHTA and CDR2 FQGNSA. V shed 5 bases and J shed 7 bases, with 9 bases lying between them. The CDR3 totals 12 residues. CDR3 amino acids: CASSPQGNEQFF. CDR3 nucleotide sequence: TGTGCCAGCAGCCCCCAGGGTAATGAGCAGTTCTTC.

The CDR3 region is CASSGDGISGNTIYF. The CDR3 DNA reads TGTGCCAGCAGTGGGGACGGCATCTCTGGAAACACCATATATTTT. The V and J genes are TRBV6-5 and TRBJ1-3; TRBD1 is a possible D gene (5 bases). CDR3 length: 15 amino acids. Germline V gives CDR1 MNHEY, CDR2 SVGAGI. Trimming took off 5 bases at V and 0 bases at J, with 11 bases between the two ends.

This sequence joins TRBV18 and TRBJ1-5; D is perhaps TRBD1 (5 bases). V lost 3 bases, J lost 2 bases, and 17 bases lay in between. CDR1 is KGHSH and CDR2 is LQKENI in the germline V gene. The CDR3 runs 17 residues. CDR3 nucleotide sequence: TGTGCCAGCTCACCGGGTAGGGCACAGGCGGGCAATCAGCCCCAGCATTTT. Translation: CASSPGRAQAGNQPQHF. The full variable domain, rest sourced from reference TRBV18 and TRBJ1-5, is NAGVMQNPRHLVRRRGQEARLRCSPMKGHSHVYWYRQLPEEGLKFMVYLQKENIIDESGMPKERFSAEFPKEGPSILRIQQVVRGDSAAYFCASSPGRAQAGNQPQHFGDGTRLSIL.

The chain links TRBV10-3 to TRBJ1-6; TRBD1 matches 7 bases. After removal of 8 bases from V and 7 bases from J, the junction contained 5 bases not matched to a gene. This CDR3 region has 13 residues. Germline V gives CDR1 ENHRY, CDR2 SYGVKD. CDR3 sequence: CAIRDSGNSPLHF. The CDR3 DNA sequence: TGTGCCATCCGGGACAGTGGCAATTCACCCCTCCACTTT.

J is TRBJ1-6 and V is TRBV6-5; D gene ambiguous. The CDR3 is 14 residues long. Between the trimmed V and J ends, which lost 6 bases and 5 bases, there was a span of 11 bases. In germline, CDR1 is MNHEY, CDR2 SVGAGI. The CDR3 DNA sequence: TGTGCCAGCAGCGGACCGACGAATAATTCACCCCTCCACTTT. Its protein product is CASSGPTNNSPLHF.

This chain links TRBV5-4 with TRBJ1-5; D perhaps matches TRBD1 (5 bases). There are 13 residues in the CDR3. Trimming shortened V by 2 bases and J by 9 bases, and 12 bases separated the two germline ends. Germline assignment: CDR1 SGHNT and CDR2 YYREEE (reference sequence). CDR3 nucleotide sequence: TGTGCCAGCAGCTTTGACAGCCAGTCGCCCCAGCATTTT. It is translated as CASSFDSQSPQHF.

The J gene is TRBJ2-5, the V gene TRBV5-1; possibly TRBD1 or TRBD2 for D (6 bases each). This CDR3 has 17 residues. Germline V gives CDR1 SGHRS, CDR2 YFSETQ. The V and J ends lost 2 bases and 2 bases respectively, with 19 bases between them. Here the CDR3 reads CASSFLTGEGVQETQYF. The DNA for the CDR3 is TGCGCCAGCAGCTTCCTGACGGGAGAGGGGGTACAAGAGACCCAGTACTTC.

The DNA for the CDR3 is TGTGCCAGCTCGACAGCATCCTCTGGAAACACCATATATTTT. Encoded protein: CASSTASSGNTIYF. The chain links TRBV6-1 to TRBJ1-3, with D perhaps matching TRBD1 (5 bases). Germline lookup yields CDR1 MNHNS and CDR2 SASEGT. V lost 8 bases to trimming and J lost 0 bases, with 11 bases between them. There are 14 residues in the CDR3.